The 21 T cell receptor beta chains below all came from one sample that was sequenced in a study of blood T cell repertoires in COVID-19 (dated by TCRdb to the early 2020s). Library creation used the immunoSEQ multiplex PCR assay. TCRdb carries this immuneACCESS record with in-frame sequences only. Its versions omit some clonotypes, under half of them owing to an unresolved V gene in the studies checked, with the rest unexplained. The sample data list 100,000 to 130,000 clones, and 80% of these were observed just once. Around 4.5% of the sample lies in the top ten. The sequenced material came from peripheral blood. The receptor source for this set is a man in his 70s with acute or convalescent COVID-19.

The chain carries TRBV19 and TRBJ1-3, with D unclear. The CDR3 extends over 14 amino acids. V was cut by 7 bases and J by 4 bases, with 14 bases left in between. The germline V gene encodes CDR1 LNHDA and CDR2 SQIVND (reference sequence). The CDR3 spells CASTKPRSGNTIYF. DNA for the CDR3: TGTGCCAGTACCAAACCACGGTCCGGAAACACCATATATTTT.

The chain joins TRBV5-1 to TRBJ2-6; D gene ambiguous. The CDR3 runs 13 residues. CDR1 is SGHRS, CDR2 YFSETQ, per germline. V lost 2 bases, J lost 3 bases, and 3 bases lay in between. CDR3 sequence (DNA): TGCGCCAGCAGCTTCGGTGGGGCCAACGTCCTGACTTTC. It is translated as CASSFGGANVLTF.

This chain uses TRBV3-1 (or the pseudogene TRBV3-2) with TRBJ1-2, with D possibly being TRBD1 (5 bases). This CDR3 is built from 16 residues. Trimming pared 0 bases from V and 1 base from J, leaving 12 bases between. The germline CDR1 and CDR2 sequences are LGHDT and YNNKEL (reference sequence). The CDR3 loop reads CASSQERGWGNYGYTF. The CDR3 DNA reads TGTGCCAGCAGCCAAGAAAGGGGTTGGGGTAACTATGGCTACACCTTC.

V is TRBV9 and J is TRBJ2-3, with TRBD2 identical over 10 bases. V was pared by 0 bases and J by 4 bases, with 5 bases of the junction left unmatched. The CDR3 runs to 16 residues. Germline CDR1 reads SGDLS; CDR2 reads YYNGEE. CDR3 amino acids: CASSVASGGVADTQYF. The CDR3 nucleotides read TGTGCCAGCAGCGTAGCCAGCGGGGGGGTCGCAGATACGCAGTATTTT.

The chain carries TRBV2 and TRBJ1-6, with D hard to call. Germline CDR1 SNHLY, CDR2 FYNNEI. V dropped 8 bases and J dropped 5 bases, with 7 bases sitting between them. There are 12 residues in the CDR3. CDR3 bases: TGTGCCAGCGGCACAGATAATTCACCCCTCCACTTT. Translated, it gives CASGTDNSPLHF.

V usage is TRBV7-6 and J usage is TRBJ2-3, with D unclear. The CDR3 is made up of 16 amino acids. The V end was cut by 5 bases, the J end by 1 base, with 16 bases between. The V gene's germline CDR1 is SGHVS and CDR2 FNYEAQ. In nucleotides, the CDR3 is TGTGCCAGCAGCCCAAGATCCCTTCGAGGCACAGATACGCAGTATTTT. Protein: CASSPRSLRGTDTQYF. Full variable domain (outside the CDR3, taken from reference TRBV7-6 and TRBJ2-3): GAGVSQSPRYKVTKRGQDVALRCDPISGHVSLYWYRQALGQGPEFLTYFNYEAQQDKSGLPNDRFSAERPEGSISTLTIQRTEQRDSAMYRCASSPRSLRGTDTQYFGPGTRLTVL.

Comment on this clone: Different DNA sequences within this sample yield the same CDR3. The V call is TRBV6-2 or TRBV6-3, the J call TRBJ1-5; D ambiguous. This CDR3 has 16 amino acids. Germline values: CDR1 MNHEY, CDR2 SVGEGT. V dropped 2 bases and J dropped 4 bases, with 15 bases sitting between them. The chain's CDR3 is CASSYQFRGSNQPQHF. CDR3 bases: TGTGCCAGCAGTTACCAGTTTCGGGGAAGTAATCAGCCCCAGCATTTT.

The chain is built from TRBV27 and TRBJ2-1, with TRBD1 identical over 9 bases. The germline gives CDR1 MNHEY, CDR2 SMNVEV (reference sequence). The CDR3 has 20 amino acids. V shed 2 bases, J shed 3 bases, and the junction held 17 bases outside the gene matches. CDR3 DNA sequence: TGTGCCAGCAGTTTAGGGGGACCGGGTGGCGGGACAGGGATCTACAATGAGCAGTTCTTC. Encoded protein: CASSLGGPGGGTGIYNEQFF.

This chain links TRBV5-5 with TRBJ1-5, with 7 bases matching TRBD1. Trimming at V came to 3 bases and at J to 3 bases, leaving 3 bases not matched to a gene. Germline CDR1 and CDR2: SGHKS and YYEKEE (reference sequence). The CDR3 is made up of 14 amino acids. The CDR3 is CASSSGTVNQPQHF. In nucleotides, the CDR3 is TGTGCCAGCAGCTCCGGGACAGTCAATCAGCCCCAGCATTTT.

The rearrangement uses TRBV15 and TRBJ2-1, with TRBD2 matching 7 bases. The V segment lost 0 bases and the J segment 0 bases; nucleotides outside the gene matches: 5. This CDR3 has 17 amino acids. Germline-derived CDR1 and CDR2 are LNHNV and YYDKDF (reference sequence). The CDR3 sequence: CATSREGRGSSYNEQFF. CDR3 DNA: TGTGCCACCAGCAGAGAGGGGCGGGGGAGCTCCTACAATGAGCAGTTCTTC.

The rearrangement joins TRBV19 to TRBJ1-5; the match to TRBD1 covers 7 bases. Germline V gene data show CDR1 as LNHDA and CDR2 as SQIVND (reference sequence). The trim removed 9 bases at V and 3 bases at J, leaving 11 bases unmatched. This CDR3 comprises 15 residues. CDR3 sequence (DNA): TGTGCCAGCAGGCCCCCGGGACAGAACAATCAGCCCCAGCATTTT. It specifies CASRPPGQNNQPQHF.

J is TRBJ1-6 and V is TRBV18; 11 bases are a match to TRBD1. The CDR3 is 16 residues long. Germline V gives CDR1 KGHSH, CDR2 LQKENI. V lost 4 bases, J lost 6 bases, and 5 bases stayed unmatched. This CDR3 reads CASSQGQGALNSPLHF. The CDR3 DNA reads as TGTGCCAGCTCACAAGGACAGGGGGCGCTTAATTCACCCCTCCACTTT.

J is TRBJ2-3 and V is TRBV9; D uncertain. The CDR3 spans 15 residues. The ends were cut back, 1 base at V and 6 bases at J, with 15 bases in the middle. CDR1 is SGDLS, CDR2 YYNGEE, per germline. The CDR3 DNA follows: TGTGCCAGCAGCGTAAGTAACAGTTTTGTGGATACGCAGTATTTT. This sequence encodes CASSVSNSFVDTQYF.

This chain joins TRBV5-8 and TRBJ2-7; the D gene is possibly TRBD2 (5 bases). Trimming took 4 bases from V and 3 from J, leaving 14 bases between them. This CDR3 contains 14 residues. Germline assignment: CDR1 SGHTS and CDR2 YDEGEE. The CDR3 sequence: CASSQDWINYEQYF. Written as DNA, the CDR3 is TGTGCCAGCAGCCAGGACTGGATTAACTACGAGCAGTACTTC.

The J gene is TRBJ2-1, the V gene TRBV7-9; D is perhaps TRBD1 (6 bases). The length of the CDR3 is 15 residues. From germline, CDR1 is SEHNR and CDR2 FQNEAQ (reference sequence). Between the trimmed V and J ends, which lost 2 bases and 4 bases, there was a span of 12 bases. The CDR3 protein is CASSLFQGPYNEQFF. Here the CDR3 DNA reads TGTGCCAGCAGCTTATTTCAGGGGCCTTACAATGAGCAGTTCTTC.

V and J are TRBV7-2 and TRBJ1-4; TRBD1 matches at 9 bases. This CDR3 comprises 16 residues. The V and J ends lost 4 bases and 7 bases, in that order; junction bases with no gene match: 10. Germline CDR1 is SGHTA and CDR2 is FQGNSA. The CDR3 here is CASSSGTGRRGEKLFF. The DNA of the CDR3 is TGTGCCAGCAGCTCCGGGACAGGGAGGAGAGGTGAAAAACTGTTTTTT.

J is TRBJ2-7 and V is TRBV19, with TRBD1 identical over 9 bases. The CDR3 has 15 amino acids. V lost 3 bases and J lost 6; bases outside the gene matches: 9. Germline CDR1 is LNHDA and CDR2 is SQIVND (reference sequence). The CDR3 bases are TGTGCCAGTAGTATCACTACAGGGGGCCGGAGCGAGCAGTACTTC. This sequence encodes CASSITTGGRSEQYF. The full variable domain, its missing parts supplied by reference TRBV19 and TRBJ2-7, is DGGITQSPKYLFRKEGQNVTLSCEQNLNHDAMYWYRQDPGQGLRLIYYSQIVNDFQKGDIAEGYSVSREKKESFPLTVTSAQKNPTAFYLCASSITTGGRSEQYFGPGTRLTVT.

This clone came up a few times. The chain recombines TRBV2 with TRBJ1-1; TRBD1 matches 11 bases. Trimming took 6 bases from V and 1 from J; bases not matched to a gene: 7. In germline, CDR1 is SNHLY, CDR2 FYNNEI. The length of the CDR3 is 16 residues. The CDR3 region has the DNA TGTGCCAGCAGGTCCGGGACAGGGGGAGGGAACACTGAAGCTTTCTTT. Protein product: CASRSGTGGGNTEAFF.

The chain has TRBV10-1 and TRBJ1-5; 10 nucleotides match TRBD1. CDR1 and CDR2 (germline): WNHNN, SYGVQD (reference sequence). CDR3 length: 15 amino acids. J was trimmed by 5 bases and V by 6 bases; bases with no gene match: 7. CDR3 coding DNA: TGCGCCAGCAGCGAGGGACAGGGGATCGATCAGCCCCAGCATTTT. Its protein product is CASSEGQGIDQPQHF.

This chain uses TRBV9 with TRBJ2-5; 10 bases fit TRBD2. Germline loops: CDR1 SGDLS, CDR2 YYNGEE. J gave up 4 bases and V 4 bases, and 4 bases lay outside the gene matches. The CDR3 is made up of 14 amino acids. The CDR3 reads CASSPWTSGETQYF. CDR3 bases: TGTGCCAGCAGCCCATGGACTAGCGGAGAGACCCAGTACTTC.

A few counts support this clone. The genes are TRBV5-6 and TRBJ1-4, with D maybe TRBD1 (6 bases). In germline, CDR1 is SGHDT, CDR2 YYEEEE. The CDR3 loop spans 16 amino acids. V dropped 4 bases and J dropped 8 bases, with 21 bases sitting between them. As DNA, the CDR3 is TGTGCCAGCAGCCGTGACCGGGACAACCTTAGGGAAAAACTGTTTTTT. Its translation: CASSRDRDNLREKLFF.